Shown below are 2 T cell receptor beta chains from a single sample sequenced in a study of T cells in Graves' hyperthyroidism and ophthalmopathy. Using RNA transcripts as the source, TCR beta CDR3 regions were amplified. In the first-round RT-PCR of the TCR CDR3, the HTBI primer set was used. TCRdb processed the multiplex PCR reads anew with MiXCR; each CDR3 protein has one entry. Among approximately 510,000 distinct CDR3 sequences, 46% were seen once, and the ten largest hold around two fifths. Sequencing used peripheral blood or thyroid tissue (not recorded which). Every receptor here comes from an adult woman with Graves' disease, either hyperthyroidism or ophthalmopathy (not recorded which).

This clonotype was seen a handful of times. In DNA, the CDR3 is TGTGCCAGCAGCTTAGCAGGGACTGGAAACACCATATATTTT. Translation: CASSLAGTGNTIYF. This chain joins TRBV7-9 and TRBJ1-3; D is ambiguous. CDR3 length: 14 amino acids. Germline V gene lookup returns CDR1 SEHNR and CDR2 FQNEAQ (reference sequence). The V gene lost 0 bases and the J gene lost 2 bases, with 5 bases spanning the gap.

The V call is TRBV6-5, the J call TRBJ1-2, with D unresolved. CDR1 is MNHEY and CDR2 is SVGAGI in the germline V gene. This CDR3 region has 15 residues. The ends were cut back, 6 bases at V and 8 bases at J, with 22 bases in the middle. The CDR3 bases are TGTGCCAGCAGGAGGACTAGCGGGGAGCAGTACGGCTACACCTTC. Translation: CASRRTSGEQYGYTF.